This TCR beta chain was sequenced during a study of shared clonotypes between healthy human individuals. The CDR3 totals 15 residues. CDR1 is SGHRS, CDR2 YFSETQ, per germline. Trimming at V came to 3 bases and at J to 6 bases, leaving 7 bases not matched to a gene. Every subset's genomic DNA went evenly onto several immunoSEQ plates. Unsorted PBMC replicate PCRs used approximately 300 ng DNA, 25,000 to 35,000 T cell genomes. Per the original methods: Without quality scores, immunoSEQ junctional reads could not be filtered like full-length reads. Sequencing used immunoSEQ multiplex PCR; TCRdb keeps in-frame clones, though not all of them. V and J calls and clone size are given by that table; D and trimming were obtained from the DNA. The repertoire holds some 480,000 clones, with approximately 79% as singletons. Whole-study findings and limits: Only blood was sampled; tissue repertoires likely differ.

In the case of this clone: What it binds is unknown.

This chain uses TRBV5-1 with TRBJ2-2, with 8 bases aligning to TRBD2. The specimen was PBMCs. The receptor was isolated from a middle-aged woman in good health. Some clones in this sample may be carry-over from other donors' samples. The CDR3 sequence is CASSWSGGPSGELFF. CDR3 nucleotide sequence: TGCGCCAGCAGCTGGTCGGGAGGGCCGTCCGGGGAGCTGTTTTTT.